The T cell receptor (beta chain) described here comes from a study of T cells in Graves' hyperthyroidism and ophthalmopathy. Clinicians diagnosed patients from clinical symptoms, serum thyroxine and TRAb, thyroid ultrasound and orbital computed tomography. Amplified TCR beta CDR3 regions came from RNA transcripts. Primed by the HTBI set, a first-round RT-PCR was run on the TCR CDR3. TCRdb ran MiXCR on the multiplex PCR reads and lists one entry per CDR3 protein. The sample yields around 700,000 distinct CDR3 sequences, over 35% seen once. This clonotype was seen only a few times. The CDR3 loop spans 13 amino acids. Germline V CDR1 and CDR2: MNHEY, SVGEGT. V shed 2 bases, J shed 6 bases, and the junction held 4 bases outside the gene matches.

What was sequenced was blood. The chain joins TRBV6-2 or TRBV6-3 to TRBJ2-7, with 7 bases that match TRBD2. The TCR sequence derives from a woman aged 35 to 49 with Graves' hyperthyroidism. CDR3 sequence reads: CASSYDWGGEQYF. CDR3 nucleotides: TGTGCCAGCAGTTACGATTGGGGGGGCGAGCAGTACTTC.